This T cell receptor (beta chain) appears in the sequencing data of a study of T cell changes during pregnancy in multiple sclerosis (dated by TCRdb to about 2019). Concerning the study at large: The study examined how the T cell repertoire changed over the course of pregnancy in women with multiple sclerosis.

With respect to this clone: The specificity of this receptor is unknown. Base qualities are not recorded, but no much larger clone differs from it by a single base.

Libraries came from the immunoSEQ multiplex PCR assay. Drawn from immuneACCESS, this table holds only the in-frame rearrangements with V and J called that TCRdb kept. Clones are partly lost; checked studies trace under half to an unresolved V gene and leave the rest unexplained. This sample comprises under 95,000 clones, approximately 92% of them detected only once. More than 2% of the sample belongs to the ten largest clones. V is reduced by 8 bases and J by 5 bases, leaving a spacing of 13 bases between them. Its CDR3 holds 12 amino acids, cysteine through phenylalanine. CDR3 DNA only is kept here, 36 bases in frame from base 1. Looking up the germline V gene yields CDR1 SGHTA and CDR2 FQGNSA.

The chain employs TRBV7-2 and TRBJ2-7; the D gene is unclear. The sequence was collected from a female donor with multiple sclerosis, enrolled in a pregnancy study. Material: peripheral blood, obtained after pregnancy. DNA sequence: TGTGCCAGCTGCCAGGTCCCTAACGAGCAGTACTTC. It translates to CASCQVPNEQYF.